This TCR beta chain was identified in a study of cytomegalovirus exposure and HLA in healthy donors. Study details: There were under 140 million unique TCR beta sequences, drawn from roughly 200 million T cells, in an earlier analysis.

Primers for the PCR totalled 60 Vbeta and 13 Jbeta. Some clones are missing from TCRdb's copy, which holds only in-frame ones; the method was immunoSEQ multiplex PCR. There are some 270,000 clones in the sample; 75% to 90% occur only once, and approximately 0.3% lies in the top ten. This clonotype originated in a girl aged 2-15 years in good health and CMV-seronegative. Specimen: PBMCs.

The chain's CDR3 is CASSLRPESSYNEQFF. CDR3 coding DNA: TGCGCCAGCAGCTTGCGTCCGGAGAGCTCCTACAATGAGCAGTTCTTC. The genes are TRBV5-1 and TRBJ2-1, with no clear D. The ends were cut back, 1 base at V and 0 bases at J, with 11 bases in the middle. The CDR3 totals 16 residues. CDR1 is SGHRS, CDR2 YFSETQ, per germline.